Below, 20 T cell receptor beta chains from the same sample are listed, as sequenced in a study of CD4 T cells in relation to SARS-CoV-2 and coronaviruses (dated by TCRdb to the early 2020s). Library construction relied on the immunoSEQ multiplex PCR assay. Not all clones reach the TCRdb copy of this immuneACCESS table, which keeps in-frame sequences only. Checked studies attribute under half of the gap to unresolved V genes and leave the rest unexplained. The sample table holds tens of thousands of clones, of which over 85% were seen once. The ten largest clones capture under 0.25% of the sample. CD4+ T cells from unexposed donors were collected before the COVID-19 pandemic (2011-2018). Sequencing input: naive CD4+ T cells from PBMCs. This specimen's cell subset or site label, interpreted: naive CD4+ T cells isolated by negative enrichment. Receptors originate from a human donor in good health.

V gene TRBV6-2 or TRBV6-3 combines with J gene TRBJ1-2, with a tentative D call TRBD1 (5 bases). CDR3 size: 15 residues. Per germline, CDR1 MNHEY and CDR2 SVGEGT. Trimming shortened V by 5 bases and J by 2 bases, and 15 bases separated the two germline ends. CDR3 residues: CASSQNRLPNYGYTF. Written as DNA, the CDR3 is TGTGCCAGCAGTCAAAACAGGCTCCCGAACTATGGCTACACCTTC.

The chain has TRBV19 and TRBJ2-7; 7 bases align to TRBD2. The CDR3 runs 15 residues. The V gene's germline CDR1 is LNHDA and CDR2 SQIVND (reference sequence). V dropped 3 bases and J dropped 0; count of bases not matched to a gene: 5. This CDR3 reads CASSIFGGDSYEQYF. In DNA, the CDR3 is TGTGCCAGTAGTATTTTTGGGGGGGACTCCTACGAGCAGTACTTC.

The chain uses TRBV9 and TRBJ1-2; D unresolved. V dropped 4 bases and J dropped 5 bases, with 18 bases sitting between them. The V gene's germline CDR1 is SGDLS and CDR2 YYNGEE. This CDR3 has 15 amino acids. In nucleotides, the CDR3 is TGTGCCAGCAGCCCCCTTACGATGGATCGATATGGCTACACCTTC. It specifies CASSPLTMDRYGYTF.

The chain employs TRBV10-3 and TRBJ1-2; 9 nucleotides match TRBD1. V lost 10 bases to trimming and J lost 5 bases; unmatched junction nucleotides: 8. The CDR3 is 13 residues long. Germline lookup yields CDR1 ENHRY and CDR2 SYGVKD. CDR3 protein: CATGDRVDYGYTF. CDR3 DNA: TGTGCCACCGGGGACAGGGTCGATTATGGCTACACCTTC.

This chain uses TRBV9 with TRBJ1-1, with D unclear. This CDR3 region has 16 residues. From germline, CDR1 is SGDLS and CDR2 YYNGEE. V gave up 4 bases and J gave up 4 bases, with 20 bases separating them. CDR3 nucleotide sequence: TGTGCCAGCAGCTCTAATCTAGGTCAACTTGGCACTGAAGCTTTCTTT. Protein sequence: CASSSNLGQLGTEAFF.

V usage is TRBV5-3 and J usage is TRBJ1-1; D is unresolved. TRBV5-3 is an ORF; its function is uncertain. V was clipped by 4 bases and J by 3 bases, with 10 bases between them. CDR3 length equals 13 residues. The CDR3 coding sequence is TGTGCCAGAAGCGGAACAGTTTACACTGAAGCTTTCTTT. It translates to CARSGTVYTEAFF.

The V and J genes are TRBV18 and TRBJ2-7; D is uncertain. Germline V gene lookup returns CDR1 KGHSH and CDR2 LQKENI. The CDR3 is made up of 15 amino acids. Trimming took 1 base from V and 2 from J, leaving 12 bases between them. The CDR3 nucleotides read TGTGCCAGCTCACCACAAAGGGCCTCGACCTACGAGCAGTACTTC. The encoded protein is CASSPQRASTYEQYF.

This clone appeared a single time. The chain recombines TRBV28 with TRBJ1-1; tentative D call: TRBD1 (5 bases). The V end was cut by 9 bases, the J end by 0 bases, with 11 bases between. The germline V gene has CDR1 MDHEN and CDR2 SYDVKM. The CDR3 extends over 13 amino acids. This CDR3 reads CARWDGLNTEAFF. In DNA, the CDR3 is TGTGCCAGGTGGGACGGACTGAACACTGAAGCTTTCTTT.

This sequence joins TRBV4-1 and TRBJ1-2; D gene uncertain. Per germline, CDR1 MGHRA and CDR2 YSYEKL. V was trimmed by 0 bases and J by 0 bases, leaving 11 bases between them. The CDR3 covers 16 residues. The CDR3 protein is CASSQDGTSANYGYTF. DNA of the CDR3: TGCGCCAGCAGCCAAGATGGAACATCAGCTAACTATGGCTACACCTTC.

This clone was recorded only once. V and J are TRBV28 and TRBJ1-1, with D perhaps TRBD1 (6 bases). Trimming removed 6 bases from V and 4 bases from J, with 15 bases in between. The CDR3 runs to 14 residues. CDR1 and CDR2 from the germline V gene are MDHEN and SYDVKM. Here the CDR3 DNA reads TGTGCCAGCAGCCACAGGGCGGGCGGCACTGAAGCTTTCTTT. Amino acid sequence: CASSHRAGGTEAFF.

V gene TRBV5-1 combines with J gene TRBJ2-1; unclear D gene. CDR3 length equals 14 residues. CDR1 and CDR2 (germline): SGHRS, YFSETQ. V was cut by 1 base and J by 7 bases, with 12 bases left in between. As DNA, the CDR3 is TGCGCCAGCAGCTTGACGAGCCCCCCAAATGAGCAGTTCTTC. Protein sequence: CASSLTSPPNEQFF.

The chain combines TRBV18 with TRBJ1-2, with 9 bases lining up with TRBD1. The CDR3 consists of 15 residues. The germline gives CDR1 KGHSH, CDR2 LQKENI. Germline trimming cut 4 bases from V and 4 bases from J; bases unmatched to any gene: 7. CDR3 amino acids: CASSLGQGISYGYTF. Here the CDR3 DNA reads TGTGCCAGCTCACTGGGACAGGGTATTTCCTATGGCTACACCTTC.

J is TRBJ2-7 and V is TRBV27; D might be TRBD2 (5 bases). V was pared by 1 base and J by 0 bases, with 13 bases between. The CDR3 contains 16 residues. CDR1 and CDR2 (germline): MNHEY, SMNVEV (reference sequence). The CDR3 region is CASSLLGGRGSYEQYF. CDR3 nucleotide sequence: TGTGCCAGCAGTTTATTGGGCGGGCGAGGCTCCTACGAGCAGTACTTC.

V gene TRBV10-3 combines with J gene TRBJ1-5; 9 bases are a match to TRBD1. V was clipped by 7 bases and J by 1 base; unmatched bases: 2. The germline CDR1 and CDR2 sequences are ENHRY and SYGVKD. There are 14 residues in the CDR3. The CDR3, as DNA: TGTGCCATCAAGGGACAGGGAAGCAATCAGCCCCAGCATTTT. Protein: CAIKGQGSNQPQHF.

The chain recombines TRBV5-1 with TRBJ2-1, with TRBD1 matching 7 bases. The CDR3 totals 15 residues. The germline V gene encodes CDR1 SGHRS and CDR2 YFSETQ. V gave up 0 bases and J gave up 4 bases; unmatched junction bases: 4. The CDR3 here is CASSLARGQYNEQFF. The DNA of the CDR3 is TGCGCCAGCAGCTTGGCCCGGGGACAGTACAATGAGCAGTTCTTC.

This sequence joins TRBV12-2 and TRBJ2-3; the D call TRBD2 from the table was never checked on the DNA. TRBV12-2 is termed a pseudogene. The CDR3 extends over 19 amino acids. Written as DNA, the CDR3 is TGTGCAAGTCGCTTAGCCCGGTTTACTAGCGGGCCTCCGGCAGATACGCAGTATTTT. Translating gives CASRLARFTSGPPADTQYF.

The chain joins TRBV5-1 to TRBJ2-7; 9 bases are a match to TRBD2. This CDR3 region has 17 residues. J gave up 7 bases and V 0 bases, and 14 bases lay outside the gene matches. The V gene's germline CDR1 is SGHRS and CDR2 YFSETQ. For the CDR3, the DNA is TGCGCCAGCAGCTTGGAAGGCGGGAGGGCCCCACCGGGGGAGCAGTACTTC. Translation gives CASSLEGGRAPPGEQYF.

The chain carries TRBV4-2 and TRBJ2-3, with 9 bases lining up with TRBD2. The V gene end was trimmed by 0 bases and the J gene end by 4 bases; junction bases not matched to a gene: 5. This CDR3 comprises 16 residues. Germline values: CDR1 LGHNA, CDR2 YNFKEQ. The CDR3 DNA is TGTGCCAGCAGCCAAGAATTAGCGGGAGCCCCAGATACGCAGTATTTT. Its translation: CASSQELAGAPDTQYF.

The chain employs TRBV5-4 and TRBJ1-2; TRBD1 might be the D (6 bases). The ends were cut back, 2 bases at V and 6 bases at J, with 20 bases in the middle. The CDR3 length is 16 residues. Germline-derived CDR1 and CDR2 are SGHNT and YYREEE (reference sequence). This CDR3 is CASSLRVSVAGDGYTF. The CDR3 DNA sequence: TGTGCCAGCAGCTTACGGGTAAGTGTGGCAGGGGATGGCTACACCTTC. The whole variable domain, filled in from reference TRBV5-4 and TRBJ1-2, reads ETGVTQSPTHLIKTRGQQVTLRCSSQSGHNTVSWYQQALGQGPQFIFQYYREEENGRGNFPPRFSGLQFPNYSSELNVNALELDDSALYLCASSLRVSVAGDGYTFGSGTRLTVV.

The chain joins TRBV10-3 to TRBJ2-5; D remains ambiguous. Germline CDR1 ENHRY, CDR2 SYGVKD. V was trimmed by 0 bases and J by 2 bases, leaving 7 bases between them. The CDR3 consists of 14 residues. The DNA of the CDR3 is TGTGCCATCAGTGAGTCGAACAGTCAAGAGACCCAGTACTTC. Amino acid sequence: CAISESNSQETQYF.